Here is one TCR beta chain with its context. Germline V CDR1 and CDR2: LNHDA, SQIVND (reference sequence). The CDR3 is 15 amino acids. V lost 1 base and J lost 3, with 12 bases in between. These data are taken from a study of OX40 agonist ivuxolimab in advanced cancers. Assay: immunoSEQ multiplex PCR; the TCRdb copy retains only in-frame clones and omits some. This table has 85,000 to 95,000 clones, roughly 87% appearing once. The sequences come from CD4+ or CD8+ T cells sorted from blood, collected in a trial of the OX40 agonist ivuxolimab. This TCR derives from an adult with an advanced solid tumor such as melanoma, head and neck, liver or kidney cancer. The rearrangement joins TRBV19 to TRBJ1-2; tentative D call: TRBD1 (5 bases). The CDR3 region has the DNA TGTGCCAGTAGTATAGGGGGCAGGAGGGACTATGGCTACACCTTC. Translating gives CASSIGGRRDYGYTF.